Shown below are 29 T cell receptor beta chains from a single sample sequenced in a study of cytomegalovirus exposure and HLA in healthy donors. The primer mix had 60 Vbeta and 13 Jbeta primers. Assay: immunoSEQ multiplex PCR; the TCRdb copy retains only in-frame clones and omits some. This table holds about 54,000 clones, approximately 81% found once. Sequencing was performed on PBMCs. The source of these receptors is a woman aged 18 to 35 in good health and CMV-seronegative.

Here the CDR3 reads CASSLGRAGGGEKLFF. The CDR3 DNA follows: TGCGCCAGCAGCTTGGGGCGCGCGGGAGGTGGTGAAAAACTGTTTTTT. This chain uses TRBV5-1 with TRBJ1-4; D is ambiguous. There are 16 residues in the CDR3. The V gene's germline CDR1 is SGHRS and CDR2 YFSETQ. V was pared by 0 bases and J by 7 bases, with 16 bases between.

The genes are TRBV7-2 and TRBJ2-7; 8 bases align to TRBD2. The junction had 5 bases not matched to a gene; V was cut back by 6 bases and J by 1 base. Germline V gives CDR1 SGHTA, CDR2 FQGNSA. This CDR3 spans 14 amino acids. The CDR3 nucleotides read TGTGCCAGCAGGGCGGGAGGCCGATCCTACGAGCAGTACTTC. Translation: CASRAGGRSYEQYF.

The V call is TRBV29-1, the J call TRBJ2-1; 8 positions match TRBD2. The CDR3 length is 12 residues. Germline CDR1 is SQVTM and CDR2 is ANQGSEA. Trimming removed 6 bases from V and 5 bases from J; junction bases left unmatched: 3. CDR3 loop: CSVVGGDNEQFF. In nucleotides, the CDR3 is TGCAGCGTCGTCGGGGGGGACAATGAGCAGTTCTTC.

The chain carries TRBV30 and TRBJ2-1; tentatively, D is TRBD2 (5 bases). V was cut by 1 base and J by 15 bases, with 13 bases left in between. Germline V CDR1 and CDR2: GTSNPN, SVGIG (reference sequence). This CDR3 region has 11 residues. CDR3 sequence (DNA): TGTGCCTGGAGTGCCGGACTTGTTCGGTTCTTC. Protein: CAWSAGLVRFF.

V usage is TRBV27 and J usage is TRBJ2-5; 7 bases align to TRBD2. The closer fit of TRBJ2-7 to the DNA end suggests the J call may be wrong. The V gene's germline CDR1 is MNHEY and CDR2 SMNVEV (reference sequence). The CDR3 covers 15 residues. Here the CDR3 reads CASTRQGRGPYEQYF. In DNA, the CDR3 is TGTGCCAGCACCCGACAAGGGAGGGGTCCCTACGAGCAGTACTTC.

The rearrangement uses TRBV27 and TRBJ2-7; D gene uncertain. The CDR3 covers 15 residues. Trimming took off 5 bases at V and 5 bases at J, with 19 bases between the two ends. The germline CDR1 and CDR2 sequences are MNHEY and SMNVEV (reference sequence). The CDR3 region has the DNA TGTGCCAGCAGTCGCGAGGTTTCTGGCGCCCACGAGCAGTACTTC. Translation: CASSREVSGAHEQYF.

The chain recombines TRBV25-1 with TRBJ2-7; possible D gene TRBD2, 5 bases. V was pared by 9 bases and J by 2 bases, with 17 bases between. The CDR3 covers 14 residues. CDR1 is MGHDK, CDR2 SYGVNS, per germline. The CDR3 spells CASTASGEAYEQYF. CDR3 bases: TGTGCCAGTACAGCGAGCGGAGAGGCCTACGAGCAGTACTTC.

This chain joins TRBV18 and TRBJ2-7; the D is unclear. With 2 bases removed from V and 3 bases from J, the gap between germline ends came to 5 bases. The CDR3 runs to 12 residues. Per the germline V gene, CDR1 is KGHSH and CDR2 is LQKENI. Here the CDR3 reads CASSPNNYEQYF. For the CDR3, the DNA is TGTGCCAGCTCACCAAACAACTACGAGCAGTACTTC.

V usage is TRBV30 and J usage is TRBJ2-5; TRBD2 matches 7 bases. J gave up 5 bases and V 0 bases, and 6 bases lay outside the gene matches. CDR1 is GTSNPN and CDR2 is SVGIG in the germline V gene (reference sequence). The CDR3 spans 14 residues. In DNA form, the CDR3 reads TGTGCCTGGAGTGTAGCGGGGTGGGGGGAGACCCAGTACTTC. This encodes CAWSVAGWGETQYF.

The chain combines TRBV19 with TRBJ1-2, with D possibly being TRBD1 (6 bases). This CDR3 is 14 amino acids long. Trimming took 1 base from V and 4 from J, leaving 10 bases between them. CDR1 and CDR2 from the germline V gene are LNHDA and SQIVND (reference sequence). CDR3 loop: CASSIADRIYGYTF. CDR3 sequence (DNA): TGTGCCAGTAGTATAGCAGACAGGATCTATGGCTACACCTTC.

In its sample, this clone was seen once. The chain couples TRBV19 to TRBJ2-5; D is unclear. In germline, CDR1 is LNHDA, CDR2 SQIVND (reference sequence). The CDR3 has 11 amino acids. V was clipped by 6 bases and J by 1 base, with 3 bases between them. In DNA, the CDR3 is TGTGCCAGTAGGGCCCAAGAGACCCAGTACTTC. This sequence encodes CASRAQETQYF.

This clone was detected only a few times. The genes are TRBV28 and TRBJ2-7; 7 nucleotides match TRBD2. Germline assignment: CDR1 MDHEN and CDR2 SYDVKM. The CDR3 consists of 16 residues. J lost 1 base, V lost 6 bases, and 12 bases had no gene match. The CDR3 protein is CASSPPGTTPSYEQYF. CDR3 nucleotides: TGTGCCAGCAGCCCCCCCGGGACTACCCCATCCTACGAGCAGTACTTC.

This chain connects TRBV5-5 to TRBJ2-5; 7 nucleotides line up with TRBD2. Matching the DNA end better, TRBJ2-7 makes the J call doubtful. The CDR3 has 15 amino acids. The germline V gene encodes CDR1 SGHKS and CDR2 YYEKEE (reference sequence). CDR3: CASSFKSGESYEQYF. DNA of the CDR3: TGTGCCAGCAGCTTTAAGAGCGGGGAATCCTACGAGCAGTACTTC.

This clone was recorded once. This sequence joins TRBV28 and TRBJ2-1; 7 bases line up with TRBD1. The length of the CDR3 is 16 residues. The V gene end was trimmed by 5 bases and the J gene end by 5 bases; junction bases not matched to a gene: 12. From germline, CDR1 is MDHEN and CDR2 SYDVKM. The CDR3 spells CASSQDTGTADNEQFF. In DNA, the CDR3 is TGTGCCAGCAGTCAAGATACCGGGACAGCCGACAATGAGCAGTTCTTC.

V is TRBV2 and J is TRBJ2-1; 10 bases line up with TRBD1. CDR1 is SNHLY and CDR2 is FYNNEI in the germline V gene. The CDR3 spans 15 residues. The V segment lost 5 bases and the J segment 6 bases; nucleotides outside the gene matches: 7. The CDR3 sequence is CASSFDRGRLNEQFF. CDR3 nucleotide sequence: TGTGCCAGCAGTTTCGACAGGGGGCGCCTCAATGAGCAGTTCTTC.

The chain couples TRBV29-1 to TRBJ2-7; maybe TRBD2 (5 bases). Germline values: CDR1 SQVTM, CDR2 ANQGSEA. V shed 3 bases and J shed 0 bases, with 15 bases lying between them. The CDR3 totals 15 residues. The CDR3 region is CSVEYWTGSSYEQYF. Here the CDR3 DNA reads TGCAGCGTTGAGTACTGGACTGGGAGCTCCTACGAGCAGTACTTC.

There are a few counts of this clone. The chain has TRBV6-4 and TRBJ2-3; 10 bases match TRBD1. Germline V gene lookup returns CDR1 MRHNA and CDR2 SNTAGT. The CDR3 covers 15 residues. Trimming at V came to 2 bases and at J to 1 base, leaving 0 bases not matched to a gene. In DNA, the CDR3 is TGTGCCAGCAGTGACGGGACAGGGGGCACAGATACGCAGTATTTT. It yields the protein CASSDGTGGTDTQYF.

This clone has just a few counts. V usage is TRBV5-8 and J usage is TRBJ2-1, with D hard to call. This CDR3 contains 14 residues. The V and J ends lost 7 bases and 8 bases respectively, with 19 bases between them. Germline values: CDR1 SGHTS, CDR2 YDEGEE. CDR3 DNA sequence: TGTGCCAGCCCCCCCTCAATACGAGCCGATGAGCAGTTCTTC. This translates into CASPPSIRADEQFF. The full variable domain, with the rest looked up from reference TRBV5-8 and TRBJ2-1, is EAGVTQSPTHLIKTRGQQATLRCSPISGHTSVYWYQQALGLGLQFLLWYDEGEERNRGNFPPRFSGRQFPNYSSELNVNALELEDSALYLCASPPSIRADEQFFGPGTRLTVL.

CDR3 amino acids: CASSLSQRGNTGELFF. As DNA, the CDR3 is TGTGCCAGCAGCTTGTCGCAGCGGGGTAACACCGGGGAGCTGTTTTTT. V and J are TRBV5-4 and TRBJ2-2; 7 bases are a match to TRBD2. In germline, CDR1 is SGHNT, CDR2 YYREEE (reference sequence). CDR3 length: 16 amino acids. V gave up 1 base and J gave up 2 bases; unmatched junction bases: 5.

CDR3 residues: CASSYSTTGLGGYTF. In DNA form, the CDR3 reads TGTGCCAGCAGTTACTCAACGACAGGGTTAGGGGGCTACACCTTC. This sequence joins TRBV6-5 and TRBJ1-2; TRBD1 matches 7 bases. The CDR3 is made up of 15 amino acids. Looked up from germline, CDR1 is MNHEY and CDR2 is SVGAGI. V lost 0 bases and J lost 8; bases outside the gene matches: 9.

The chain uses TRBV27 and TRBJ1-4; unclear D gene. The V gene lost 6 bases and the J gene lost 0 bases, with 5 bases spanning the gap. Per germline, CDR1 MNHEY and CDR2 SMNVEV (reference sequence). There are 13 residues in the CDR3. CDR3 DNA: TGTGCCAGCAGCCCCGCAACTAATGAAAAACTGTTTTTT. Its protein product is CASSPATNEKLFF.

The rearrangement uses TRBV18 and TRBJ1-2; 11 bases agree with TRBD1. The germline V gene has CDR1 KGHSH and CDR2 LQKENI. This CDR3 has 14 residues. V shed 4 bases and J 6 bases; nucleotides not matched to a gene: 4. In nucleotides, the CDR3 is TGTGCCAGCTCACAGGGACAGGGGGGAGATGGCTACACCTTC. Translating gives CASSQGQGGDGYTF.

This clone was observed a few times. V and J are TRBV7-3 and TRBJ2-7, with D tentatively TRBD2 (6 bases). V was clipped by 2 bases and J by 7 bases, with 15 bases between them. This CDR3 has 14 amino acids. CDR1 is SGHTA, CDR2 FQGTGA, per germline. The chain's CDR3 is CASSLLGGVGEQYF. Here the CDR3 DNA reads TGTGCCAGCAGCTTATTGGGGGGAGTTGGGGAGCAGTACTTC. The full variable domain, with the rest looked up from reference TRBV7-3 and TRBJ2-7, is GAGVSQTPSNKVTEKGKYVELRCDPISGHTALYWYRQSLGQGPEFLIYFQGTGAADDSGLPNDRFFAVRPEGSVSTLKIQRTERGDSAVYLCASSLLGGVGEQYFGPGTRLTVT.

The chain recombines TRBV5-4 with TRBJ2-4; D perhaps matches TRBD2 (6 bases). The CDR3 spans 14 residues. V was cut by 4 bases and J by 6 bases, with 14 bases left in between. Germline V gene data show CDR1 as SGHNT and CDR2 as YYREEE (reference sequence). CDR3 loop: CASSQPWEANIQYF. CDR3 coding DNA: TGTGCCAGCAGCCAACCTTGGGAGGCAAACATTCAGTACTTC.

This chain links TRBV9 with TRBJ2-3; TRBD2 matches 8 bases. The CDR3 runs 15 residues. Trimming cost V 0 bases and J 6 bases; bases outside gene matches: 6. Germline V gene lookup returns CDR1 SGDLS and CDR2 YYNGEE. In DNA form, the CDR3 reads TGTGCCAGCAGCGTAGTATGGACTAGCCGGGATACGCAGTATTTT. Its protein is CASSVVWTSRDTQYF.

The chain is built from TRBV28 and TRBJ1-1; no definite D call. The germline V gene encodes CDR1 MDHEN and CDR2 SYDVKM. The CDR3 has 13 residues. V lost 6 bases and J lost 1, with 9 bases in between. For the CDR3, the DNA is TGTGCCAGCAGGAAGCCGGGGAACACTGAAGCTTTCTTT. Its translation: CASRKPGNTEAFF.

The genes are TRBV27 and TRBJ2-1; possibly TRBD2 for D (6 bases). Germline loops: CDR1 MNHEY, CDR2 SMNVEV (reference sequence). The CDR3 spans 15 residues. The V and J ends lost 4 bases and 3 bases respectively, with 13 bases between them. In DNA, the CDR3 is TGTGCCAGCAGTTCCGACAGCGGGTACTACAATGAGCAGTTCTTC. Its translation: CASSSDSGYYNEQFF.

The chain employs TRBV27 and TRBJ2-1, with 12 bases fitting TRBD2. V shed 5 bases, J shed 5 bases, and the junction held 4 bases outside the gene matches. This CDR3 comprises 15 residues. In germline, CDR1 is MNHEY, CDR2 SMNVEV (reference sequence). In DNA, the CDR3 is TGTGCCAGCAGTCTGGGACTAGCGGGCCACAATGAGCAGTTCTTC. Translated: CASSLGLAGHNEQFF.

The CDR3: CASSLPDRRTGYTF. CDR3 nucleotides: TGTGCCAGCAGCCTTCCGGACAGACGGACTGGCTACACCTTC. The V call is TRBV5-5, the J call TRBJ1-2; tentative D call: TRBD1 (6 bases). There are 14 residues in the CDR3. Germline V gene sequence: CDR1 SGHKS, CDR2 YYEKEE (reference sequence). V was clipped by 4 bases and J by 7 bases, with 17 bases between them.